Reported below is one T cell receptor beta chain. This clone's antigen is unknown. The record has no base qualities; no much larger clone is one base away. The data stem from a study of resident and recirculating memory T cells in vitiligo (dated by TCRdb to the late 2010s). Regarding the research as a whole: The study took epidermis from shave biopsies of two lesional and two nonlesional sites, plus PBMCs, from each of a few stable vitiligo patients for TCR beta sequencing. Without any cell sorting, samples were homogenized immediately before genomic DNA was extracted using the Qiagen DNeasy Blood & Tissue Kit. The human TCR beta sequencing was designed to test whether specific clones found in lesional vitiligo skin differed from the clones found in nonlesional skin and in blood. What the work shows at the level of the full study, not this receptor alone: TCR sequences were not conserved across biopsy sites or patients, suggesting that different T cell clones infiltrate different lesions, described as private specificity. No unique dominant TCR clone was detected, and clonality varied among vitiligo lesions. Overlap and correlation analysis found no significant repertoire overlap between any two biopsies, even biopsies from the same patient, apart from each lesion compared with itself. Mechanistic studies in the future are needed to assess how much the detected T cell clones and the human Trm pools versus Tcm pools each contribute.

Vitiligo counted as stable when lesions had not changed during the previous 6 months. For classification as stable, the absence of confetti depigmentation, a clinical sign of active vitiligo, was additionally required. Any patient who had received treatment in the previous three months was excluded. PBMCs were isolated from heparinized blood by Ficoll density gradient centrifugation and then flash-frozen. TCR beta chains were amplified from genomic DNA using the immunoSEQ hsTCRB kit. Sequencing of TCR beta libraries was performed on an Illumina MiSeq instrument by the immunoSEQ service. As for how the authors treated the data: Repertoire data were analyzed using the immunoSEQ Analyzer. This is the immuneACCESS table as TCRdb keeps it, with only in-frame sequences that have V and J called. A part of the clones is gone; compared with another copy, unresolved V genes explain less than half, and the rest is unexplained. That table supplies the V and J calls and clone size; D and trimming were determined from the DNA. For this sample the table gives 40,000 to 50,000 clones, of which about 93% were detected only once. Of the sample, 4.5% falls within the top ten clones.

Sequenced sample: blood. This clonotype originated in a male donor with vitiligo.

In nucleotides, the sequence is TGTGCCAGTAGTATTAGGGAGGACTACGAGCAGTACTTC. Its coded protein is CASSIREDYEQYF. The sequence is built from TRBV19 and TRBJ2-7; a tentative D call is TRBD2 (6 bases match). The germline V gene (reference sequence) yields LNHDA for CDR1 and SQIVND for CDR2. Trimming takes 3 bases from V and 3 bases from J, and the germline ends sit 9 bases apart. Measured from the cysteine to the phenylalanine, the CDR3 is 13 residues long. Only the CDR3 part of the read is kept: 39 bases, read in frame from the first base.